A single sample gave rise to the 21 T cell receptor beta chains below, sequenced in a study of shared clonotypes between healthy human individuals. Naive CD8 cells, CD45RO-negative and positively selected for CCR7, excluded terminally differentiated effector memory CD45RA+ cells. Method: immunoSEQ multiplex PCR; TCRdb's copy keeps in-frame clones and lacks some. This table holds about 2.2 million clones, about 93% found once. Sequencing used naive CD8+ T cells from PBMCs. The source of these receptors is a young man in good health. Some clones in this sample may be carry-over from other donors' samples.

V gene TRBV6-6 combines with J gene TRBJ1-5; 7 bases align to TRBD1. With 3 bases clipped from V and 0 bases from J, the junction kept 5 bases outside the gene matches. This CDR3 region has 16 residues. The V gene's germline CDR1 is MNHNY and CDR2 SVGAGI (reference sequence). The CDR3 DNA reads TGTGCCAGCAGTTATTCGACAGGGCCTAGCAATCAGCCCCAGCATTTT. It is translated as CASSYSTGPSNQPQHF.

CDR3 loop: CASTGWTGEQYF. The DNA for the CDR3 is TGTGCCAGCACCGGGTGGACGGGCGAGCAGTACTTC. The chain recombines TRBV9 with TRBJ2-7; D is uncertain. Germline CDR1 and CDR2: SGDLS and YYNGEE. The CDR3 totals 12 residues. Trimming stripped 6 bases from V and 6 bases from J, with 13 bases between.

The J gene is TRBJ2-3, the V gene TRBV27, with D perhaps matching TRBD2 (5 bases). CDR1 and CDR2 from the germline V gene are MNHEY and SMNVEV (reference sequence). With 6 bases removed from V and 4 bases from J, the gap between germline ends came to 20 bases. This CDR3 has 16 amino acids. CDR3 nucleotide sequence: TGTGCCAGCAGCGGAACAACCCGAGGGTATGCAGATACGCAGTATTTT. Its protein is CASSGTTRGYADTQYF.

This clone was detected only once. The rearrangement links TRBV6-4 to TRBJ1-5; no definite D call. Trimming took 9 bases from V and 7 from J, leaving 16 bases between them. Germline loops: CDR1 MRHNA, CDR2 SNTAGT. This CDR3 is 13 amino acids long. CDR3 DNA: TGTGCCAGGCCGGGGTGGGGAGGGCAGCCCCAGCATTTT. Its translation is CARPGWGGQPQHF.

The chain combines TRBV6-5 with TRBJ1-3; TRBD1 might be the D (6 bases). Per the germline V gene, CDR1 is MNHEY and CDR2 is SVGAGI. The CDR3 loop spans 14 amino acids. V was trimmed by 6 bases and J by 4 bases, leaving 13 bases between them. CDR3 loop: CASRRQGRGNTIYF. CDR3 DNA: TGTGCCAGCAGGAGGCAGGGGCGCGGAAACACCATATATTTT.

CDR3 sequence: CASSSASGKNNEQFF. The CDR3 DNA follows: TGTGCCAGCAGCTCCGCTAGCGGGAAGAACAATGAGCAGTTCTTC. The chain is built from TRBV13 and TRBJ2-1, with TRBD2 identical over 9 bases. CDR1 PRHDT and CDR2 FYEKMQ come from the germline V gene (reference sequence). Germline trimming cut 4 bases from V and 5 bases from J; bases unmatched to any gene: 6. The length of the CDR3 is 15 residues. The full variable domain, rest sourced from reference TRBV13 and TRBJ2-1, is AAGVIQSPRHLIKEKRETATLKCYPIPRHDTVYWYQQGPGQDPQFLISFYEKMQSDKGSIPDRFSAQQFSDYHSELNMSSLELGDSALYFCASSSASGKNNEQFFGPGTRLTVL.

This clone was counted between two and nine times. The V and J genes are TRBV4-2 and TRBJ2-4; D gene unclear. Trimming cost V 0 bases and J 7 bases, with 13 bases left between them. The CDR3 loop spans 15 amino acids. Germline V CDR1 and CDR2: LGHNA, YNFKEQ. The CDR3 here is CASSQESPKGNIQYF. The CDR3 DNA is TGTGCCAGCAGCCAAGAGTCCCCGAAGGGCAACATTCAGTACTTC.

This chain joins TRBV5-1 and TRBJ1-4; possibly TRBD1 for D (5 bases). Trimming pared 4 bases from V and 5 bases from J, leaving 15 bases between. The germline V gene encodes CDR1 SGHRS and CDR2 YFSETQ. CDR3 length: 15 residues. The CDR3 protein is CASSLDGTVNEKLFF. The CDR3 coding sequence is TGCGCCAGCAGCCTAGATGGGACGGTGAATGAAAAACTGTTTTTT.

This sequence joins TRBV7-9 and TRBJ2-3; the D call may be TRBD1 or TRBD2 (5 bases each). CDR3 length equals 15 residues. The V gene's germline CDR1 is SEHNR and CDR2 FQNEAQ (reference sequence). The V gene lost 5 bases and the J gene lost 3 bases, with 15 bases spanning the gap. For the CDR3, the DNA is TGTGCCAGCAGCCCACCGGGACCGAGGACAGATACGCAGTATTTT. Encoded protein: CASSPPGPRTDTQYF.

The rearrangement uses TRBV4-3 and TRBJ1-5; D call uncertain. CDR1 and CDR2 from the germline V gene are LGHNA and YSLEER. The V and J ends lost 4 bases and 6 bases respectively, with 13 bases between them. The CDR3 loop spans 14 amino acids. As DNA, the CDR3 is TGCGCCAGCAGCCCTAACTCAGACGGTCAGCCCCAGCATTTT. Encoded protein: CASSPNSDGQPQHF.

The chain is built from TRBV5-1 and TRBJ2-7; 12 bases match TRBD2. CDR1 is SGHRS and CDR2 is YFSETQ in the germline V gene. Trimming removed 2 bases from V and 7 bases from J; junction bases left unmatched: 10. CDR3 length: 16 residues. The DNA for the CDR3 is TGCGCCAGCAGCTTACAGGAACTAGCGGGAGGACAGGAGCAGTACTTC. Amino acid sequence: CASSLQELAGGQEQYF.

This sequence joins TRBV4-3 and TRBJ2-1; 7 bases match TRBD2. CDR1 and CDR2 (germline): LGHNA, YSLEER. The CDR3 spans 18 residues. The J segment lost 5 bases and the V segment lost 0 bases, leaving 13 bases of the junction unmatched. Written as DNA, the CDR3 is TGCGCCAGCAGCCAAGATACCCGGCGGGAGAGCGGGGACAATGAGCAGTTCTTC. This gives the protein CASSQDTRRESGDNEQFF.

This chain uses TRBV27 with TRBJ2-5; D is perhaps TRBD1 or TRBD2 (6 bases each). Germline CDR1 and CDR2: MNHEY and SMNVEV (reference sequence). Trimming pared 6 bases from V and 5 bases from J, leaving 16 bases between. This CDR3 spans 14 amino acids. In DNA, the CDR3 is TGTGCCAGCAGCTCCGGGGGCTCGGGCGAGACCCAGTACTTC. The encoded protein is CASSSGGSGETQYF.

V and J are TRBV7-9 and TRBJ2-1; D is uncertain. V lost 7 bases and J 9 bases, leaving 10 bases between the germline ends. The CDR3 is made up of 11 amino acids. The germline V gene encodes CDR1 SEHNR and CDR2 FQNEAQ (reference sequence). The CDR3 here is CASIGEAEQFF. CDR3 DNA: TGTGCCAGCATTGGAGAGGCTGAGCAGTTCTTC. Combining the CDR3 with reference TRBV7-9 and TRBJ2-1 gives the whole variable domain DTGVSQNPRHKITKRGQNVTFRCDPISEHNRLYWYRQTLGQGPEFLTYFQNEAQLEKSRLLSDRFSAERPKGSFSTLEIQRTEQGDSAMYLCASIGEAEQFFGPGTRLTVL.

This chain joins TRBV9 and TRBJ2-7; 7 bases are a match to TRBD2. Germline CDR1 is SGDLS and CDR2 is YYNGEE. The ends lost 3 bases at V and 3 bases at J; junction bases unmatched: 6. This CDR3 region has 14 residues. The CDR3 sequence: CASSGGASGYEQYF. CDR3 DNA sequence: TGTGCCAGCAGCGGAGGGGCTAGCGGCTACGAGCAGTACTTC.

V is TRBV7-3 and J is TRBJ2-3; 15 bases are a match to TRBD2. This CDR3 comprises 16 residues. V lost 5 bases, J lost 3 bases, and 3 bases stayed unmatched. The germline V gene has CDR1 SGHTA and CDR2 FQGTGA. CDR3 protein: CASSIGTSGRTDTQYF. CDR3 nucleotides: TGTGCCAGCAGCATCGGGACTAGCGGGAGGACAGATACGCAGTATTTT.

The chain carries TRBV18 and TRBJ2-5; D is undetermined. Germline V lookup: CDR1 KGHSH, CDR2 LQKENI. CDR3 size: 15 residues. V was trimmed by 6 bases and J by 1 base, leaving 15 bases between them. CDR3 protein: CASSRLRGPQETQYF. In DNA form, the CDR3 reads TGTGCCAGCTCTCGGCTGCGTGGGCCCCAAGAGACCCAGTACTTC. The entire variable domain, with the rest obtained from reference TRBV18 and TRBJ2-5, is as follows: NAGVMQNPRHLVRRRGQEARLRCSPMKGHSHVYWYRQLPEEGLKFMVYLQKENIIDESGMPKERFSAEFPKEGPSILRIQQVVRGDSAAYFCASSRLRGPQETQYFGPGTRLLVL.

The V call is TRBV27, the J call TRBJ1-2, with D possibly TRBD1 on 6 matching bases. This CDR3 region has 17 residues. Germline lookup yields CDR1 MNHEY and CDR2 SMNVEV (reference sequence). Trimming shortened V by 0 bases and J by 7 bases, and 21 bases separated the two germline ends. DNA for the CDR3: TGTGCCAGCAGTTTATCGCTGGGTGGGGGCCGATCGGGTGGCTACACCTTC. It is translated as CASSLSLGGGRSGGYTF.

The chain joins TRBV6-1 to TRBJ2-1; TRBD2 matches 9 bases. The V gene's germline CDR1 is MNHNS and CDR2 SASEGT. This CDR3 comprises 16 residues. The junction had 11 bases not matched to a gene; V was cut back by 3 bases and J by 8 bases. The CDR3 region is CASSDPPSGTGDEQFF. DNA for the CDR3: TGTGCCAGCAGTGACCCCCCTAGCGGGACTGGCGATGAGCAGTTCTTC.

A word on this clone: Other DNA sequences in the same sample also yield this CDR3. CDR3 loop: CASGTSGSYEQYF. The DNA for the CDR3 is TGTGCCAGCGGGACTAGCGGGAGCTACGAGCAGTACTTC. The chain carries TRBV28 and TRBJ2-7, with 14 positions matching TRBD2. The CDR3 extends over 13 amino acids. Germline V gives CDR1 MDHEN, CDR2 SYDVKM. V lost 8 bases, J lost 3 bases, and 0 bases stayed unmatched.

J is TRBJ1-2 and V is TRBV5-6; D not resolved. Germline CDR1 reads SGHDT; CDR2 reads YYEEEE. V was cut by 2 bases and J by 7 bases, with 15 bases left in between. The CDR3 length is 14 residues. This chain's CDR3 is CASSFLSTTIGYTF. DNA of the CDR3: TGTGCCAGCAGCTTCTTAAGCACTACTATTGGCTACACCTTC.